The 20 T cell receptor beta chains below were found in one sample sequenced in a study of blood T cell repertoires in COVID-19. The table came from immunoSEQ multiplex PCR; TCRdb's copy has only in-frame clones and leaves some out. The table lists approximately 150,000 clones, around 74% of them singletons. Sequencing was done on a sample of peripheral blood. The receptors stem from a woman in her sixties with COVID-19, enrolled during active disease.

The V call is TRBV20-1, the J call TRBJ2-7, with D unresolved. The ends were cut back, 3 bases at V and 0 bases at J, with 15 bases in the middle. CDR1 DFQATT and CDR2 SNEGSKA come from the germline V gene (reference sequence). The CDR3 totals 15 residues. CDR3 nucleotide sequence: TGCAGTGCTAGTGAGCTGGATAGGAGCTCCTACGAGCAGTACTTC. It is translated as CSASELDRSSYEQYF.

As for this clone: At one end the junction does not follow the germline gene, possibly because of a read error. This chain joins TRBV7-7 and TRBJ2-5; 11 nucleotides align to TRBD2. CDR3 length equals 17 residues. The V gene's germline CDR1 is SSHAT and CDR2 FNYEAQ (reference sequence). CDR3 nucleotides: TGTGCTAGCAGCCCACAAGGGGGACTAGCGGCACAAGAGACCCAGTACTTC. Its translation: CASSPQGGLAAQETQYF. Full variable domain (missing parts from reference TRBV7-7 and TRBJ2-5): GAGVSQSPRYKVTKRGQDVTLRCDPISSHATLYWYQQALGQGPEFLTYFNYEAQPDKSGLPSDRFSAERPEGSISTLTIQRTEQRDSAMYRCASSPQGGLAAQETQYFGPGTRLLVL.

V usage is TRBV27 and J usage is TRBJ2-3, with D unresolved. CDR3 length equals 15 residues. Germline V gene sequence: CDR1 MNHEY, CDR2 SMNVEV (reference sequence). The V end lost 2 bases, the J end lost 2 bases, and 11 bases lay between the germline ends. The CDR3: CASSLGVRNTDTQYF. In DNA form, the CDR3 reads TGTGCCAGCAGTTTAGGTGTTAGAAACACAGATACGCAGTATTTT.

The CDR3, as DNA: TGTGCCAGCAGCCAAGAGCGGGTCGGTCAGCCCCAGCATTTT. Protein sequence: CASSQERVGQPQHF. V is TRBV4-2 and J is TRBJ1-5; D is ambiguous. Germline CDR1 reads LGHNA; CDR2 reads YNFKEQ. The CDR3 consists of 14 residues. The germline V and J ends were trimmed by 0 bases and 6 bases, with 9 bases remaining between them.

The V gene is TRBV28, the J gene TRBJ2-5; possible D gene TRBD2, 6 bases. The length of the CDR3 is 16 residues. V dropped 6 bases and J dropped 5 bases, with 22 bases sitting between them. Germline V gene sequence: CDR1 MDHEN, CDR2 SYDVKM. The CDR3 protein is CASSLSTVTGRETQYF. CDR3 DNA sequence: TGTGCCAGCAGCCTATCCACTGTCACGGGGAGGGAGACCCAGTACTTC.

The genes are TRBV10-1 and TRBJ1-1; a possible D gene is TRBD1 (5 bases). Germline-derived CDR1 and CDR2 are WNHNN and SYGVQD (reference sequence). V was shortened by 0 bases and J by 0 bases, with 17 bases between the two germline ends. The CDR3 sequence is 18 residues long. The CDR3 coding sequence is TGCGCCAGCAGTGAGTCAGGGGAGGAGCCTGGAGTGAACACTGAAGCTTTCTTT. This gives the protein CASSESGEEPGVNTEAFF.

The chain couples TRBV18 to TRBJ1-3; no clear D gene. This CDR3 has 17 amino acids. CDR1 and CDR2 (germline): KGHSH, LQKENI. V dropped 5 bases and J dropped 0 bases, with 17 bases sitting between them. CDR3 protein: CASSRERTVLSGNTIYF. DNA for the CDR3: TGTGCCAGCTCAAGGGAGAGGACCGTCCTCTCTGGAAACACCATATATTTT.

The CDR3 DNA reads as TGTGCCAGCAGTGAAGTAGACAGGGGGGCCATTGACTCCTATAATTCACCCCTCCACTTT. Translating gives CASSEVDRGAIDSYNSPLHF. The V and J genes are TRBV2 and TRBJ1-6; TRBD1 matches at 9 bases. The CDR3 extends over 20 amino acids. Germline V lookup: CDR1 SNHLY, CDR2 FYNNEI. With V trimmed by 1 base and J by 0 bases, 10 bases remained unmatched. Full variable domain (rest looked up from reference TRBV2 and TRBJ1-6): EPEVTQTPSHQVTQMGQEVILRCVPISNHLYFYWYRQILGQKVEFLVSFYNNEISEKSEIFDDQFSVERPDGSNFTLKIRSTKLEDSAMYFCASSEVDRGAIDSYNSPLHFGNGTRLTVT.

This chain links TRBV7-8 with TRBJ1-6, with TRBD1 matching 7 bases. The CDR3 runs 17 residues. Germline CDR1 reads SGHVS; CDR2 reads FQNEAQ. V was pared by 5 bases and J by 4 bases, with 11 bases of the junction left unmatched. The DNA of the CDR3 is TGTGCCAGCAGCCTAGAGGCGGGACAGAGATATAATTCACCCCTCCACTTT. Translated, it gives CASSLEAGQRYNSPLHF.

DNA of the CDR3: TGCAGTGCTAGTACTGCAGGGGTTTTAGGTTATGGCTACACCTTC. Residues: CSASTAGVLGYGYTF. The chain couples TRBV20-1 to TRBJ1-2; D might be TRBD1 (6 bases). The CDR3 consists of 15 residues. With 3 bases removed from V and 5 bases from J, the gap between germline ends came to 19 bases. Germline values: CDR1 DFQATT, CDR2 SNEGSKA (reference sequence).

This clone was counted a single time. This chain joins TRBV3-1 (or the pseudogene TRBV3-2) and TRBJ1-1, with 9 positions matching TRBD1. The CDR3 is made up of 15 amino acids. Germline assignment: CDR1 LGHDT and CDR2 YNNKEL (reference sequence). With 4 bases clipped from V and 1 base from J, the junction kept 4 bases outside the gene matches. The CDR3 coding sequence is TGTGCCAGCAGCCCCCCGGGACAGGGGAACACTGAAGCTTTCTTT. Protein product: CASSPPGQGNTEAFF.

This chain joins TRBV6-5 and TRBJ1-3; D uncertain. Germline values: CDR1 MNHEY, CDR2 SVGAGI. The CDR3 sequence is 15 residues long. Trimming stripped 5 bases from V and 0 bases from J, with 11 bases between. The CDR3 DNA sequence: TGTGCCAGCAGTCAAAGAGAGTTCTCTGGAAACACCATATATTTT. Translation: CASSQREFSGNTIYF.

J is TRBJ2-5 and V is TRBV2, with 8 bases lining up with TRBD1. V was clipped by 3 bases and J by 0 bases; unmatched bases: 12. The CDR3 extends over 18 amino acids. Per the germline V gene, CDR1 is SNHLY and CDR2 is FYNNEI. CDR3 amino acids: CASSDLQWDRSYQETQYF. CDR3 nucleotide sequence: TGTGCCAGCAGTGACCTCCAGTGGGACAGGTCGTACCAAGAGACCCAGTACTTC.

The chain joins TRBV10-3 to TRBJ1-4; 7 positions agree with TRBD1. The CDR3 sequence is 16 residues long. V lost 8 bases, J lost 8 bases, and 17 bases stayed unmatched. CDR1 is ENHRY, CDR2 SYGVKD, per germline. The CDR3 reads CAIGTDRAGHKEKLFF. For the CDR3, the DNA is TGTGCCATCGGAACAGACAGGGCCGGTCACAAGGAAAAACTGTTTTTT.

This clone was found once. This rearrangement joins TRBV19 to TRBJ1-6; the D is unclear. There are 16 residues in the CDR3. Deletions cut 5 bases from V and 7 bases from J, with 18 bases between. The germline V gene has CDR1 LNHDA and CDR2 SQIVND (reference sequence). CDR3 sequence reads: CASSPSADTLNSPLHF. The CDR3, as DNA: TGTGCCAGTAGTCCGTCGGCGGATACCTTAAATTCACCCCTCCACTTT. Drawing the rest from reference TRBV19 and TRBJ1-6, the complete variable domain is DGGITQSPKYLFRKEGQNVTLSCEQNLNHDAMYWYRQDPGQGLRLIYYSQIVNDFQKGDIAEGYSVSREKKESFPLTVTSAQKNPTAFYLCASSPSADTLNSPLHFGNGTRLTVT.

The CDR3: CASSPYRRGLAGAFGELFF. The CDR3 DNA reads as TGTGCCAGCAGCCCCTACCGTCGCGGACTAGCGGGAGCGTTCGGGGAGCTGTTTTTT. The chain carries TRBV9 and TRBJ2-2, with 13 positions matching TRBD2. The CDR3 is 19 residues long. Germline V CDR1 and CDR2: SGDLS, YYNGEE. Trimming at V came to 4 bases and at J to 7 bases, leaving 16 bases not matched to a gene.

This clone was detected a few times. This CDR3 is CATSDGIGHYSGNTIYF. The CDR3 DNA follows: TGTGCCACCAGTGATGGGATTGGACACTACTCTGGAAACACCATATATTTT. This chain uses TRBV24-1 with TRBJ1-3, with D maybe TRBD1 (5 bases). In germline, CDR1 is KGHDR, CDR2 SFDVKD. Trimming removed 3 bases at V and 0 bases at J, with 14 bases between. This CDR3 spans 17 amino acids.

This clone was found once. This chain uses TRBV28 with TRBJ2-5, with 10 bases fitting TRBD1. Germline V gene data show CDR1 as MDHEN and CDR2 as SYDVKM. Trimming cost V 6 bases and J 5 bases; bases outside gene matches: 6. The CDR3 length is 14 residues. For the CDR3, the DNA is TGTGCCAGCAGCCGGACAGGGGGTTCGGAGACCCAGTACTTC. Translating gives CASSRTGGSETQYF.

The CDR3 here is CASSPGQNTGELFF. In nucleotides, the CDR3 is TGTGCCAGCAGCCCGGGACAGAACACCGGGGAGCTGTTTTTT. The rearrangement joins TRBV6-4 to TRBJ2-2, with D possibly being TRBD1 (6 bases). This CDR3 contains 14 residues. V was shortened by 6 bases and J by 1 base, with 9 bases between the two germline ends. Germline assignment: CDR1 MRHNA and CDR2 SNTAGT.

This rearrangement joins TRBV19 to TRBJ1-5; no firm D call. V was pared by 7 bases and J by 0 bases, with 13 bases between. Looked up from germline, CDR1 is LNHDA and CDR2 is SQIVND (reference sequence). The CDR3 is 15 residues long. The CDR3 DNA reads TGTGCCAGTACTATCGGAGAGCATAGCAATCAGCCCCAGCATTTT. Translating it yields CASTIGEHSNQPQHF.